A selection of T cell receptor beta chains follows, all from one sample in a study of cytomegalovirus exposure and HLA in healthy donors. Produced via immunoSEQ multiplex PCR; TCRdb's table is partial and in-frame only. In the table there are under 300,000 clones, about 83% of which are singletons. The specimen was PBMCs. The receptors shown here come from a middle-aged woman in good health and CMV-seropositive. The CDR3 runs from the conserved cysteine through the conserved F or W. D genes are given only for firm matches. Not every row has a clone size; where given, it reads once, few, many or a size class.

abundance	v_gene	d_gene	len	j_gene	CDR3aa	CDR3nt
-	TRBV7-2	-	14	TRBJ1-1	CASSRRGGPTEAFF	TGTGCCAGCAGCCGACGAGGTGGCCCCACTGAAGCTTTCTTT
-	TRBV19	-	15	TRBJ2-3	CASSIDGVAMGMQYF	TGTGCCAGTAGTATTGACGGGGTAGCGATGGGAATGCAGTATTTT
-	TRBV5-4	TRBD2	14	TRBJ2-7	CASSLEREAYEQYF	TGTGCCAGCAGCTTGGAACGGGAGGCCTACGAGCAGTACTTC
-	TRBV7-3	TRBD1	15	TRBJ2-7	CASSLGTGSSYEQYF	TGTGCCAGCAGCCTAGGGACAGGGTCTTCCTACGAGCAGTACTTC
-	TRBV19	-	13	TRBJ1-1	CASSSEMNTEAFF	TGTGCCAGTAGTTCGGAGATGAACACTGAAGCTTTCTTT
-	TRBV12-5	-	16	TRBJ1-5	CASGLDPDSSNQPQHF	TGTGCTAGTGGTTTGGACCCGGACAGCTCCAATCAGCCCCAGCATTTT
-	TRBV19	-	16	TRBJ1-5	CASSNTGSYSNQPQHF	TGTGCCAGTAGTAATACCGGTTCCTATAGCAATCAGCCCCAGCATTTT
-	TRBV6-5	TRBD1	15	TRBJ1-3	CASSRGPSSGNTIYF	TGTGCCAGCAGTAGGGGGCCAAGCTCTGGAAACACCATATATTTT
-	TRBV5-6	TRBD2	13	TRBJ2-1	CASSSGGGREQFF	TGTGCCAGCAGCTCGGGTGGCGGGAGGGAGCAGTTCTTC
-	TRBV2	TRBD2	15	TRBJ2-1	CASSPSGAAYNEQFF	TGTGCCAGCAGCCCTAGCGGGGCCGCCTACAATGAGCAGTTCTTC
-	TRBV7-7	-	14	TRBJ2-2	CASSHGGAPGELFF	TGTGCCAGCAGCCATGGGGGGGCCCCCGGGGAGCTGTTTTTT
-	TRBV7-7	TRBD1	14	TRBJ2-5	CASSSYRGGETQYF	TGTGCCAGCAGTTCCTACAGGGGTGGGGAGACCCAGTACTTC
-	TRBV7-2	-	15	TRBJ1-3	CASSWDTVSGNTIYF	TGTGCCAGCAGCTGGGACACGGTCTCTGGAAACACCATATATTTT
few	TRBV7-9	TRBD2	15	TRBJ2-1	CASSPELAGESEQFF	TGTGCCAGCAGCCCTGAACTAGCGGGAGAGAGTGAGCAGTTCTTC
-	TRBV28	-	14	TRBJ1-5	CASSLSTGTVAQHF	TGTGCCAGCAGTTTATCTACAGGTACTGTGGCCCAGCATTTT
-	TRBV13	TRBD1	15	TRBJ1-2	CASSLHSTGGEGYTF	TGTGCCAGCAGCCTGCACTCGACAGGGGGAGAAGGCTACACCTTC
-	TRBV13	TRBD2	15	TRBJ2-7	CASSPGGESGYEQYF	TGTGCCAGCAGCCCCGGGGGGGAGTCCGGATACGAGCAGTACTTC
once	TRBV27	-	16	TRBJ2-1	CASSLSAGWPYNEQFF	TGTGCCAGCAGTTTATCGGCAGGTTGGCCCTACAATGAGCAGTTCTTC
-	TRBV28	TRBD2	15	TRBJ2-7	CASSLWASGTYEQYF	TGTGCCAGCAGTTTATGGGCTAGCGGGACCTACGAGCAGTACTTC
-	TRBV15	-	17	TRBJ1-1	CATSTGQIRVVNTEAFF	TGTGCCACCAGCACCGGACAGATCCGGGTCGTGAACACTGAAGCTTTCTTT
-	TRBV10-3	-	12	TRBJ2-2	CAISEGPGELFF	TGTGCCATCAGCGAGGGCCCCGGGGAGCTGTTTTTT
-	TRBV19	-	14	TRBJ1-1	CASRDAPLSTEAFF	TGTGCCAGTAGAGATGCGCCGTTGAGCACTGAAGCTTTCTTT
-	TRBV7-8	TRBD2	16	TRBJ2-3	CASSPLNPGGADTQYF	TGTGCCAGCAGCCCACTTAACCCGGGAGGCGCAGATACGCAGTATTTT
-	TRBV28	-	15	TRBJ1-2	CASSLNLGGAYGYTF	TGTGCCAGCAGTTTAAATTTAGGGGGAGCCTATGGCTACACCTTC
once	TRBV19	TRBD1	15	TRBJ1-5	CASRPGQGKNQPQHF	TGTGCCAGTAGGCCGGGACAGGGGAAGAATCAGCCCCAGCATTTT
once	TRBV6-5	TRBD1	15	TRBJ1-1	CASSRRGRWGTEAFF	TGTGCCAGCAGTCGCAGGGGGCGGTGGGGCACTGAAGCTTTCTTT
-	TRBV7-2	-	13	TRBJ1-2	CASSLAGRNGYTF	TGTGCCAGCAGCTTAGCGGGCAGGAATGGCTACACCTTC